This is a list of T cell receptor beta chains from one sample in a study of shared clonotypes between healthy human individuals. Some clones are missing from TCRdb's copy, which holds only in-frame ones; the method was immunoSEQ multiplex PCR. The sample lists hundreds of thousands of clones, 79% occurring once. Sequencing used PBMCs. The receptors stem from a woman aged 40 to 55 in good health. Some clones in this sample may be carry-over from other donors' samples. The CDR3 runs from the conserved cysteine through the conserved F or W. D genes are given only for firm matches. Clone size is given for some rows only: seen once, a few or many times, or a class if the clone is expanded.

d_call: TRBD1; clone_size: .; j_call: TRBJ1-1; v_call: TRBV5-1; cdr3_nt: TGCGCCAGCAGCTTGGTGGTTTTTTCGACAGGGGGAACTGAAGCTTTCTTT; cdr3_aa: CASSLVVFSTGGTEAFF
d_call: TRBD2; clone_size: few; j_call: TRBJ2-1; v_call: TRBV29-1; cdr3_nt: TGCAGCGTCATCATTCCGGGGGGGACTAGCGGCACCCCTTACCCCAATGAGCAGTTCTTC; cdr3_aa: CSVIIPGGTSGTPYPNEQFF
d_call: .; clone_size: few; j_call: TRBJ1-1; v_call: TRBV25-1; cdr3_nt: TGTGCCAGCAGTGCTCAGGGGAACACTGAAGCTTTCTTT; cdr3_aa: CASSAQGNTEAFF
d_call: .; clone_size: once; j_call: TRBJ2-3; v_call: TRBV27; cdr3_nt: TGTGCCAGCAGTTTAGGGACTGGGGCCGATACGCAGTATTTT; cdr3_aa: CASSLGTGADTQYF
d_call: .; clone_size: .; j_call: TRBJ2-1; v_call: TRBV5-4; cdr3_nt: TGTGCCAGCAGCTTTTTGAGGGAGCAGTTCTTC; cdr3_aa: CASSFLREQFF
d_call: TRBD1; clone_size: .; j_call: TRBJ1-1; v_call: TRBV18; cdr3_nt: TGTGCCAGCTCACAAGGGACAGGGCGGAACACTGAAGCTTTCTTT; cdr3_aa: CASSQGTGRNTEAFF
d_call: TRBD1; clone_size: .; j_call: TRBJ1-5; v_call: TRBV7-2; cdr3_nt: TGTGCCAGCAGCGCACCGGGACAGGGCCGGAATCAGCCCCAGCATTTT; cdr3_aa: CASSAPGQGRNQPQHF
d_call: TRBD2; clone_size: .; j_call: TRBJ2-1; v_call: TRBV10-1; cdr3_nt: TGCGCCAGTGGGAGGGAGGGCCGGTTGGATGAGCAGTTCTTC; cdr3_aa: CASGREGRLDEQFF
d_call: TRBD2; clone_size: .; j_call: TRBJ2-3; v_call: TRBV19; cdr3_nt: TGTGCCAGTAGTCCTGGGTTAGCGGGAGGTAGAGATACGCAGTATTTT; cdr3_aa: CASSPGLAGGRDTQYF
d_call: .; clone_size: few; j_call: TRBJ1-1; v_call: TRBV15; cdr3_nt: TGTGCCACCAGCAGAGACTTTGAGGACACTGAAGCTTTCTTT; cdr3_aa: CATSRDFEDTEAFF
d_call: .; clone_size: .; j_call: TRBJ1-4; v_call: TRBV4-3; cdr3_nt: TGCGCCAGCAGCTACAATAGGGGGGCTAATAATGAAAGACTGTTTTTT; cdr3_aa: CASSYNRGANNERLFF
d_call: TRBD1; clone_size: .; j_call: TRBJ1-2; v_call: TRBV5-1; cdr3_nt: TGCGCCAGCAGCTCCGAACTACAGGGGAGGAGCTATGGCTACACCTTC; cdr3_aa: CASSSELQGRSYGYTF
d_call: .; clone_size: .; j_call: TRBJ2-1; v_call: TRBV7-3; cdr3_nt: TGTGCCAGCAGCTCGCCTAGTAGAGTCAATGAGCAGTTCTTC; cdr3_aa: CASSSPSRVNEQFF
d_call: .; clone_size: .; j_call: TRBJ1-1; v_call: TRBV29-1; cdr3_nt: TGCAGCGTTGATCGGGGGCTGGCGAACACTGAAGCTTTCTTT; cdr3_aa: CSVDRGLANTEAFF
d_call: .; clone_size: .; j_call: TRBJ1-5; v_call: TRBV6-1; cdr3_nt: TGTGCCAGCAGCCAAGGGGGACTCCCCAATCAGCCCCAGCATTTT; cdr3_aa: CASSQGGLPNQPQHF
d_call: TRBD2; clone_size: .; j_call: TRBJ2-3; v_call: TRBV6-6; cdr3_nt: TGTGCCAGCAGTTACTCGGGTGGGGGGGTAACGCAGTATTTT; cdr3_aa: CASSYSGGGVTQYF
d_call: TRBD1; clone_size: .; j_call: TRBJ2-1; v_call: TRBV5-4; cdr3_nt: TGTGCCAGCAGCTTGGCGGGACAGGCGTACAATGAGCAGTTCTTC; cdr3_aa: CASSLAGQAYNEQFF
d_call: .; clone_size: .; j_call: TRBJ2-1; v_call: TRBV10-2; cdr3_nt: TGCGCCAGCAGTGAGTCTAGCCAACCATCCTACAATGAGCAGTTCTTC; cdr3_aa: CASSESSQPSYNEQFF
d_call: .; clone_size: .; j_call: TRBJ2-7; v_call: TRBV28; cdr3_nt: TGTGCCAGCCGACTGAACTACGAGCAGTACTTC; cdr3_aa: CASRLNYEQYF
d_call: .; clone_size: .; j_call: TRBJ1-1; v_call: TRBV19; cdr3_nt: TGTGCCAGTAGGCCTCAGGATTCTGGGGTGGGCACTGAAGCTTTCTTT; cdr3_aa: CASRPQDSGVGTEAFF
d_call: TRBD2; clone_size: .; j_call: TRBJ2-1; v_call: TRBV28; cdr3_nt: TGTGCCAGCAGTTTATGGACTAGCGTAGGGTACAATGAGCAGTTCTTC; cdr3_aa: CASSLWTSVGYNEQFF
d_call: .; clone_size: .; j_call: TRBJ2-2; v_call: TRBV29-1; cdr3_nt: TGCAGCGGCAGACGCGGGCAGAACACCGGGGAGCTGTTTTTT; cdr3_aa: CSGRRGQNTGELFF
d_call: TRBD1; clone_size: .; j_call: TRBJ1-1; v_call: TRBV29-1; cdr3_nt: TGCAGCGTTAGGGACAGGGGGCGGCACACTGAAGCTTTCTTT; cdr3_aa: CSVRDRGRHTEAFF
d_call: TRBD2; clone_size: .; j_call: TRBJ2-3; v_call: TRBV5-1; cdr3_nt: TGCGCCAGCAGCCGAGCGGGAGTGTCCACAGATACGCAGTATTTT; cdr3_aa: CASSRAGVSTDTQYF
d_call: TRBD2; clone_size: .; j_call: TRBJ2-4; v_call: TRBV5-6; cdr3_nt: TGTGCCAGCAGCCACACTAGCGTTACGACCACCAGGTACTTC; cdr3_aa: CASSHTSVTTTRYF
d_call: .; clone_size: .; j_call: TRBJ2-7; v_call: TRBV7-8; cdr3_nt: TGTGCCAGCAGCACGGCGTTGGGTTACGAGCAGTACTTC; cdr3_aa: CASSTALGYEQYF
d_call: .; clone_size: .; j_call: TRBJ2-6; v_call: TRBV30; cdr3_nt: TGTGCCTGGGGGGCTGGGGCCAACGTCCTGACTTTC; cdr3_aa: CAWGAGANVLTF
d_call: TRBD1; clone_size: few; j_call: TRBJ2-7; v_call: TRBV6-1; cdr3_nt: TGTGCCAGTTTACCAGGACAGGGTTGGTACGAGCAGTACTTC; cdr3_aa: CASLPGQGWYEQYF
d_call: .; clone_size: .; j_call: TRBJ2-1; v_call: TRBV5-1; cdr3_nt: TGCGCCAGCAGGTCGGGAGCCACTGAGCAGTTCTTC; cdr3_aa: CASRSGATEQFF
d_call: .; clone_size: .; j_call: TRBJ2-2; v_call: TRBV27; cdr3_nt: TGTGCCAGCCGATCCCCCAGGGTCCAGAACACCGGGGAGCTGTTTTTT; cdr3_aa: CASRSPRVQNTGELFF
d_call: TRBD2; clone_size: .; j_call: TRBJ2-1; v_call: TRBV2; cdr3_nt: TGTGCCAGCAGTGAAAGACTAGCTGCCTACAATGAGCAGTTCTTC; cdr3_aa: CASSERLAAYNEQFF
d_call: .; clone_size: once; j_call: TRBJ2-5; v_call: TRBV11-2; cdr3_nt: TGTGCCAGCAGCTTAGGGGCGGGAGAGACCCAGTACTTC; cdr3_aa: CASSLGAGETQYF